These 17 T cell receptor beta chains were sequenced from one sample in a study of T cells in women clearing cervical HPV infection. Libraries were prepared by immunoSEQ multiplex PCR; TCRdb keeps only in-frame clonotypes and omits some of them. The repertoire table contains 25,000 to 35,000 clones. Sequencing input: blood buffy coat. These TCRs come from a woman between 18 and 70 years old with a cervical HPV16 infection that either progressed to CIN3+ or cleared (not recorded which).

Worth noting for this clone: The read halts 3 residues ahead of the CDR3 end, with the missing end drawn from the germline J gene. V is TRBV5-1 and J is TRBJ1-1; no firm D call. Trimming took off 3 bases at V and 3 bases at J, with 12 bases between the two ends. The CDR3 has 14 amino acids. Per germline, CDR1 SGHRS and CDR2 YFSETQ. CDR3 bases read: TGCGCCAGCAGCTACGGCAGGTGGGACACTGAA. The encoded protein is CASSYGRWDTE. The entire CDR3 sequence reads CASSYGRWDTEAFF. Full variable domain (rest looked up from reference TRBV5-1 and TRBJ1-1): KAGVTQTPRYLIKTRGQQVTLSCSPISGHRSVSWYQQTPGQGLQFLFEYFSETQRNKGNFPGRFSGRQFSNSRSEMNVSTLELGDSALYLCASSYGRWDTEAFFGQGTRLTVV.

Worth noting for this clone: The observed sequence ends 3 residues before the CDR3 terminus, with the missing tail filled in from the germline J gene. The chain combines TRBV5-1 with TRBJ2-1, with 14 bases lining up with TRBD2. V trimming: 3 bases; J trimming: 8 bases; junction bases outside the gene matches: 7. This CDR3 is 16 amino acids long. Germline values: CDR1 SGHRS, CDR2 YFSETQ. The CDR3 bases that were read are TGCGCCAGCAGCTCCGGGACTAGCGGGAGCTGGGATGAG. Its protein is CASSSGTSGSWDE. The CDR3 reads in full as CASSSGTSGSWDEQFF.

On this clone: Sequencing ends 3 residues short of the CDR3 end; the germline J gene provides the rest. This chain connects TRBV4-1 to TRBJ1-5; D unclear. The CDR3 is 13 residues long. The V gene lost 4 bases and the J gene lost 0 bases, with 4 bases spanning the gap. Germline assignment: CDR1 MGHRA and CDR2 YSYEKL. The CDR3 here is CASSPSSNQPQHF. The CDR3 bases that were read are TGCGCCAGCAGCCCCAGTAGCAATCAGCCC.

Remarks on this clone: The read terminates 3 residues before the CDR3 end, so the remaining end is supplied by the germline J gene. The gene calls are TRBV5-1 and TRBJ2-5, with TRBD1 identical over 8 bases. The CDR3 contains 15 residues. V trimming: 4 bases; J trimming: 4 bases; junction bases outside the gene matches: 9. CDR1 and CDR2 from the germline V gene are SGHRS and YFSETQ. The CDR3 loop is CASSILRGQGETQYF. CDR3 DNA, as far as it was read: TGCGCCAGCAGCATACTCAGGGGGCAGGGAGAGACC.

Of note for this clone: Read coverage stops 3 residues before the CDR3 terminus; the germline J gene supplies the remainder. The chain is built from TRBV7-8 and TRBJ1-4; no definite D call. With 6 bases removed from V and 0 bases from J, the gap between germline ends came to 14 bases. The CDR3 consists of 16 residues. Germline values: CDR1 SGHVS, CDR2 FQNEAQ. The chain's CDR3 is CASSLMQASTNEKLFF. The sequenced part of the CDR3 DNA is TGTGCCAGCAGTTTAATGCAGGCCTCAACTAATGAAAAA.

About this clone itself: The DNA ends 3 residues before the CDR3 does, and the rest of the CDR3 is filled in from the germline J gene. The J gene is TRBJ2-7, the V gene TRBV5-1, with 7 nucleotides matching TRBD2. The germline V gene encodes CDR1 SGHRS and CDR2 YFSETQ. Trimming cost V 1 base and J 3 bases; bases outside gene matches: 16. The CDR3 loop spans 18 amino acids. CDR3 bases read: TGCGCCAGCAGCTTGTTCCACAGCTATAGCGGGTATGACTACGAG. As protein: CASSLFHSYSGYDYE. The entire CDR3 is CASSLFHSYSGYDYEQYF. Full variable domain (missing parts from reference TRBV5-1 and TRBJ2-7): KAGVTQTPRYLIKTRGQQVTLSCSPISGHRSVSWYQQTPGQGLQFLFEYFSETQRNKGNFPGRFSGRQFSNSRSEMNVSTLELGDSALYLCASSLFHSYSGYDYEQYFGPGTRLTVT.

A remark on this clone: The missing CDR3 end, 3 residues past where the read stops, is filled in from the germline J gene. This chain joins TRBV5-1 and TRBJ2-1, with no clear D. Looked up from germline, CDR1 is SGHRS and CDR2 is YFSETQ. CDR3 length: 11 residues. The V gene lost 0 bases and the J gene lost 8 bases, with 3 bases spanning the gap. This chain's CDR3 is CASSLAYEQFF. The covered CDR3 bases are TGCGCCAGCAGCTTGGCATATGAG.

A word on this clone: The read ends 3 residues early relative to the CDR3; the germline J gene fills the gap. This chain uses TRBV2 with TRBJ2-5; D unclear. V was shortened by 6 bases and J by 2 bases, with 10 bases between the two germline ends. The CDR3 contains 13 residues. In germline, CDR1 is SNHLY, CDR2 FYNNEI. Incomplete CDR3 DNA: TGTGCCAGCAGCCCAGGTCGTCAAGAGACC. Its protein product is CASSPGRQET. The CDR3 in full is CASSPGRQETQYF.

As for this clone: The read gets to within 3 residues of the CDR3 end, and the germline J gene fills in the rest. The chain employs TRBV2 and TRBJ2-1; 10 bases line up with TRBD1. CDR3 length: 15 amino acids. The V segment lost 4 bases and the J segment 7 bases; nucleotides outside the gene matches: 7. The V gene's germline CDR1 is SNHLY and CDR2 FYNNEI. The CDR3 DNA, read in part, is TGTGCCAGCAGTGTCCGACAGGGGGCACAAAATGAG. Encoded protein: CASSVRQGAQNE. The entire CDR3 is CASSVRQGAQNEQFF.

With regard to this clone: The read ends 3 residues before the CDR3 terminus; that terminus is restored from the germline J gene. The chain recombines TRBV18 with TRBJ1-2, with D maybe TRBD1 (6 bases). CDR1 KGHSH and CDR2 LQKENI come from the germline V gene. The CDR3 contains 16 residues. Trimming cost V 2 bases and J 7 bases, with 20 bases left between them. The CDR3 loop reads CASSPTTGLNHPGYTF. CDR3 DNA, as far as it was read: TGTGCCAGCTCACCAACTACAGGGTTGAATCATCCTGGC.

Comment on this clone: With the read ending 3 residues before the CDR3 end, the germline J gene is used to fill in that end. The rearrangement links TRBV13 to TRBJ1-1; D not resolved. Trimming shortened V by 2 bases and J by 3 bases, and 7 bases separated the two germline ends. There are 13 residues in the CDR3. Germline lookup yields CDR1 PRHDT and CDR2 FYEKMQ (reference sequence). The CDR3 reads CASSLRGYTEAFF. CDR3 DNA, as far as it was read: TGTGCCAGCAGCTTAAGAGGGTACACTGAA.

CDR3 protein: CASSRGTRGETDTQYF. The covered CDR3 bases are TGTGCCAGCAGCCGAGGGACCCGGGGGGAGACAGATACG. The chain employs TRBV14 and TRBJ2-3, with TRBD2 matching 7 bases. The read ends 3 residues shy of where the CDR3 ends; the end is completed using the germline J gene. With 4 bases clipped from V and 3 bases from J, the junction kept 10 bases outside the gene matches. The CDR3 has 16 amino acids. Germline CDR1 SGHDN, CDR2 FVKESK.

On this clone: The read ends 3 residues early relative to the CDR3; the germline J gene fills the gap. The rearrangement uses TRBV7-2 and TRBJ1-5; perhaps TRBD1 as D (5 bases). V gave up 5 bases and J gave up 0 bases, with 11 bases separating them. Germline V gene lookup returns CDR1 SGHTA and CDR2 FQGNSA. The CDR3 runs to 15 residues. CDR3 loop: CASSRDSYSNQPQHF. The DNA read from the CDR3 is TGTGCCAGCAGCCGTGACAGCTATAGCAATCAGCCC.

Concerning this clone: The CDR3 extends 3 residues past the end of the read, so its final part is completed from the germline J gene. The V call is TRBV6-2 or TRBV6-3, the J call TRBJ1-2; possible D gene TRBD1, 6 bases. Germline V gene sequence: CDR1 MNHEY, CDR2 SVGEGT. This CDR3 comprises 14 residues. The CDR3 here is CASLWGPNSYDYTF. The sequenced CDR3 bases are TGTGCCAGCCTCTGGGGGCCCAACTCCTACGAC.

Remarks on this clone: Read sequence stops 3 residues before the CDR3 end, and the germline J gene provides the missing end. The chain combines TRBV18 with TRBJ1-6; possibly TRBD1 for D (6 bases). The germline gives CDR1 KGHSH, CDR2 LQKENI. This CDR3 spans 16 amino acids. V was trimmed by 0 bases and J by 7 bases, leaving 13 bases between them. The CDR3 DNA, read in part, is TGTGCCAGCTCACCACCGACAGGTCCAGGGAATTCACCC. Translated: CASSPPTGPGNSP. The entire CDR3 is CASSPPTGPGNSPLHF.

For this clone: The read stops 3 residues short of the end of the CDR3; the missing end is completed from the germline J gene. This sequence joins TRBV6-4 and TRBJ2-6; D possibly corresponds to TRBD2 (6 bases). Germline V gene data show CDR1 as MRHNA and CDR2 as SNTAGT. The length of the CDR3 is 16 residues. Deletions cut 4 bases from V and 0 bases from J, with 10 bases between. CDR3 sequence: CASSAGGLSGANVLTF. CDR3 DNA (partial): TGTGCCAGCAGTGCCGGAGGGCTCTCTGGGGCCAACGTC.

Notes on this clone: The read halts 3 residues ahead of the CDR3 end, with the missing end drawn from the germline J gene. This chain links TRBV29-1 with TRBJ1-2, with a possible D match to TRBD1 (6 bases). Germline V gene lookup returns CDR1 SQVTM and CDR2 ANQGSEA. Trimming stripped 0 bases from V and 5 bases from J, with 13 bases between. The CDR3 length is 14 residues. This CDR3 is CSVEDPGHTYGYTF. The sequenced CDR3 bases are TGCAGCGTTGAAGATCCGGGACATACGTATGGC.